Below, 19 T cell receptor beta chains from the same sample are listed, as sequenced in a study of cytomegalovirus exposure and HLA in healthy donors. Use of 60 Vbeta and 13 Jbeta primers characterized the PCR. The assay was immunoSEQ multiplex PCR, and TCRdb's table has in-frame clones only and misses some. The table has 130,000 to 150,000 clones, roughly 79% seen once. The sample was PBMCs. Every receptor here comes from a male donor in good health and CMV-seronegative.

This chain uses TRBV5-5 with TRBJ1-2; a weak D match, TRBD1 (6 bases). Germline CDR1 SGHKS, CDR2 YYEKEE (reference sequence). V was trimmed by 3 bases and J by 5 bases, leaving 23 bases between them. The CDR3 sequence is 17 residues long. CDR3: CASSSARGDPFWYGYTF. CDR3 sequence (DNA): TGTGCCAGCAGCTCTGCCAGGGGTGATCCCTTTTGGTATGGCTACACCTTC.

V and J are TRBV2 and TRBJ1-2, with D perhaps matching TRBD1 (5 bases). The CDR3 covers 15 residues. V was pared by 2 bases and J by 7 bases, with 17 bases between. CDR1 and CDR2 from the germline V gene are SNHLY and FYNNEI. This CDR3 is CASSERVGGRGGYTF. Here the CDR3 DNA reads TGTGCCAGCAGTGAACGGGTGGGAGGGAGGGGTGGCTACACCTTC.

This chain uses TRBV27 with TRBJ2-3; weak D call: TRBD2 (7 bases). Between the trimmed V and J ends, which lost 3 bases and 1 base, there was a span of 11 bases. The CDR3 has 15 amino acids. Germline V CDR1 and CDR2: MNHEY, SMNVEV (reference sequence). The CDR3 DNA reads as TGTGCCAGCAGTTTGGGGGGGCTTGGCACAGATACGCAGTATTTT. This codes for CASSLGGLGTDTQYF.

This rearrangement joins TRBV29-1 to TRBJ1-2, with a possible D match to TRBD1 (5 bases). Germline V gene data show CDR1 as SQVTM and CDR2 as ANQGSEA. Trimming removed 6 bases at V and 4 bases at J, with 18 bases between. This CDR3 has 14 amino acids. The CDR3 DNA sequence: TGCAGCGTCTTCATAGGGGATAAGCCCTATGGCTACACCTTC. It specifies CSVFIGDKPYGYTF.

V is TRBV9 and J is TRBJ1-2; a possible D gene is TRBD1 (5 bases). The CDR3 is 15 amino acids. V was trimmed by 0 bases and J by 2 bases, leaving 11 bases between them. Germline CDR1 and CDR2: SGDLS and YYNGEE. CDR3: CASSVATGVNYGYTF. CDR3 nucleotide sequence: TGTGCCAGCAGCGTAGCTACAGGCGTGAACTATGGCTACACCTTC.

This rearrangement joins TRBV19 to TRBJ2-7, with 8 positions matching TRBD1. The ends lost 4 bases at V and 4 bases at J; junction bases unmatched: 6. The CDR3 consists of 14 residues. Per the germline V gene, CDR1 is LNHDA and CDR2 is SQIVND (reference sequence). CDR3 nucleotide sequence: TGTGCCAGTAGTAACTGGACAGGGCGATACGAGCAGTACTTC. It is translated as CASSNWTGRYEQYF.

The rearrangement joins TRBV19 to TRBJ2-1; D may be TRBD1 (5 bases). CDR1 and CDR2 from the germline V gene are LNHDA and SQIVND (reference sequence). Trimming left V 3 bases short and J 4 bases short, with 13 bases between. The length of the CDR3 is 15 residues. The CDR3 DNA reads TGTGCCAGTAGTATCCGGCAGGGCGCTTACAATGAGCAGTTCTTC. It is translated as CASSIRQGAYNEQFF.

V is TRBV5-1 and J is TRBJ1-2, with D maybe TRBD1 (5 bases). There are 14 residues in the CDR3. The V end was cut by 0 bases, the J end by 6 bases, with 12 bases between. CDR1 and CDR2 from the germline V gene are SGHRS and YFSETQ. The CDR3 region is CASSLEGVSDGYTF. For the CDR3, the DNA is TGCGCCAGCAGCTTGGAAGGGGTTTCCGATGGCTACACCTTC.

The chain carries TRBV5-5 and TRBJ1-3; 8 nucleotides line up with TRBD1. Unmatched junction bases numbered 2, after V lost 1 base and J lost 5 bases. The germline V gene encodes CDR1 SGHKS and CDR2 YYEKEE (reference sequence). The length of the CDR3 is 14 residues. The CDR3 is CASSLQGARNTIYF. Here the CDR3 DNA reads TGTGCCAGCAGCTTGCAGGGGGCGAGAAACACCATATATTTT.

CDR3 DNA sequence: TGTGCCAGCAGTTTAGAGTTTCAACTAGCTCTTCCCTACAATGAGCAGTTCTTC. Translated: CASSLEFQLALPYNEQFF. The V call is TRBV28, the J call TRBJ2-1; tentative D call: TRBD2 (6 bases). The CDR3 sequence is 18 residues long. Germline-derived CDR1 and CDR2 are MDHEN and SYDVKM. With 2 bases removed from V and 2 bases from J, the gap between germline ends came to 19 bases.

The J gene is TRBJ2-5, the V gene TRBV5-1, with D possibly TRBD2 on 6 matching bases. Germline CDR1 and CDR2: SGHRS and YFSETQ. Deletions cut 0 bases from V and 10 bases from J, with 19 bases between. The CDR3 length is 15 residues. As DNA, the CDR3 is TGCGCCAGCAGCTTGGTGATAGGCTTCGGGGGAGGCCAGTACTTC. It codes for CASSLVIGFGGGQYF.

The V gene is TRBV9, the J gene TRBJ1-1; perhaps TRBD1 as D (5 bases). Trimming shortened V by 3 bases and J by 5 bases, and 11 bases separated the two germline ends. Germline V gene sequence: CDR1 SGDLS, CDR2 YYNGEE. The CDR3 has 13 residues. This CDR3 is CASSAPGGTEAFF. CDR3 coding DNA: TGTGCCAGCAGCGCCCCGGGGGGGACTGAAGCTTTCTTT.

This rearrangement joins TRBV10-3 to TRBJ2-7; 9 nucleotides line up with TRBD1. The length of the CDR3 is 14 residues. After removal of 3 bases from V and 7 bases from J, the junction contained 7 bases not matched to a gene. Per the germline V gene, CDR1 is ENHRY and CDR2 is SYGVKD. CDR3 DNA: TGTGCCATCAGTGATCGGGGACAGGGATGGGAGCAGTACTTC. It yields the protein CAISDRGQGWEQYF.

The sample holds a few counts of this clone. The J gene is TRBJ1-5, the V gene TRBV28; maybe TRBD1 (5 bases). The CDR3 extends over 16 amino acids. V lost 3 bases and J lost 2, with 14 bases in between. In germline, CDR1 is MDHEN, CDR2 SYDVKM. The CDR3 sequence is CASSFSGRGGNQPQHF. In DNA form, the CDR3 reads TGTGCCAGCAGTTTTTCGGGGAGGGGAGGCAATCAGCCCCAGCATTTT.

The rearrangement uses TRBV7-2 and TRBJ2-7, with 7 bases matching TRBD2. The V gene end was trimmed by 3 bases and the J gene end by 6 bases; junction bases not matched to a gene: 2. From germline, CDR1 is SGHTA and CDR2 FQGNSA. The CDR3 totals 12 residues. Here the CDR3 reads CASSFSGGEQYF. The CDR3 region has the DNA TGTGCCAGCAGCTTCTCGGGGGGCGAGCAGTACTTC.

The chain uses TRBV7-9 and TRBJ2-7; 8 positions match TRBD2. Germline V lookup: CDR1 SEHNR, CDR2 FQNEAQ (reference sequence). V shed 5 bases and J 2 bases; nucleotides not matched to a gene: 5. This CDR3 is built from 14 residues. The CDR3 protein is CASSPGGRPYEQYF. Written as DNA, the CDR3 is TGTGCCAGCAGCCCTGGCGGGAGGCCCTACGAGCAGTACTTC.

The chain has TRBV9 and TRBJ1-1; D remains ambiguous. With 0 bases removed from V and 1 base from J, the gap between germline ends came to 10 bases. CDR1 and CDR2 from the germline V gene are SGDLS and YYNGEE. This CDR3 has 15 residues. CDR3 amino acids: CASSVDLNPNTEAFF. Written as DNA, the CDR3 is TGTGCCAGCAGCGTAGACCTAAACCCGAACACTGAAGCTTTCTTT.

The V and J genes are TRBV10-3 and TRBJ1-2; D may be TRBD1 (6 bases). Germline-derived CDR1 and CDR2 are ENHRY and SYGVKD. The CDR3 runs 14 residues. Deletions cut 10 bases from V and 4 bases from J, with 19 bases between. The CDR3 spells CASSKQGGGYGYTF. The DNA of the CDR3 is TGTGCCAGCAGCAAACAGGGCGGTGGCTATGGCTACACCTTC.

This chain uses TRBV7-8 with TRBJ1-1; D gene ambiguous. This CDR3 contains 13 residues. CDR1 is SGHVS and CDR2 is FQNEAQ in the germline V gene. V lost 5 bases and J 8 bases, leaving 15 bases between the germline ends. CDR3 protein: CASSGGPGGEAFF. CDR3 in DNA: TGTGCCAGCAGCGGAGGCCCGGGAGGGGAAGCTTTCTTT.